The entry below describes one T cell receptor (beta chain). Its antigen is unknown. CDR3 length equals 17 residues. The V end lost 3 bases, the J end lost 0 bases, and 14 bases lay between the germline ends. Germline-derived CDR1 and CDR2 are LNHDA and SQIVND (reference sequence). The data stem from a study of blood T cells in healthy people across ages. General study results and limits: Age brought a roughly linear fall in TCR beta diversity measured per million T cells.

For the second PCR, which ran for about 6 to 12 cycles, a sample-barcoded 5' primer and a J-beta primer mix were used. A template-switch adaptor that had 12 random nucleotides put a tag on each cDNA molecule. TCRdb reprocessed the 5' RACE reads with MiXCR, giving one entry per CDR3 protein. The repertoire holds about 510,000 distinct CDR3 sequences, with approximately 26% as singletons. A further study also used this sample, focusing on T cells of mothers and their children. In that study: From each mother came over 9.5 million TCR beta CDR3 reads, and from each child came around 2.7 million. Slightly higher, non-significant overlap characterized related mother-child pairs relative to unrelated pairs.

The TCR comes from a boy younger than 10 in good health. Material for sequencing was blood. The rearrangement uses TRBV19 and TRBJ2-2, with TRBD2 as a possible D gene (5 bases). CDR3 region: CASSMRRRGTNTGELFF. The CDR3 region has the DNA TGTGCCAGTAGTATGCGCCGACGGGGTACGAACACCGGGGAGCTGTTTTTT.